This T cell receptor beta chain was sequenced during a study of T cell repertoires in ileal Crohn's disease. Overall study results and limits: The median delay to postoperative endoscopy was 5.5 to 8.5 months. High-frequency clones were more common in sorted CD8 than CD4 cells.

Trimming took 4 bases from V and 2 from J; bases not matched to a gene: 11. The length of the CDR3 is 18 residues. Germline V gives CDR1 LGHNA, CDR2 YNFKEQ. Each sample's TCRB immunosequencing used five hundred nanograms of biopsy DNA. Clones were read by immunoSEQ multiplex PCR, and TCRdb kept only the in-frame ones, dropping some. The sample carries 11,000 or so clones, over 70% recorded once. On this clone itself: Its antigen remains unidentified.

Indicated time point: neoterminal ileum biopsy at postoperative endoscopy, about 6 months after surgery. V usage is TRBV4-2 and J usage is TRBJ1-5; 10 nucleotides match TRBD1. The source material was ileal tissue. The receptor was isolated from an adult with Crohn's disease. The CDR3 is CASSPRGQGGGGNQPQHF. For the CDR3, the DNA is TGTGCCAGCAGCCCCCGAGGACAGGGGGGAGGCGGCAATCAGCCCCAGCATTTT.